The 13 T cell receptor beta chains presented below share a single source sample, sequenced in a study of STAT3 mutations in large granular lymphocyte leukemia. The method was immunoSEQ multiplex PCR; TCRdb's version includes in-frame clones alone and lacks a portion of them. The table lists under 10,000 clones, roughly 88% of them singletons. Their specific antigens are unknown. Findings and caveats of the study: In T-cell large granular lymphocyte leukemia, about half of patients showed multiple immunodominant subclonotypes.

Specimen: peripheral blood mononuclear cells. These receptors were obtained from a man at least 80 years old with T-cell large granular lymphocyte leukemia. Some clones in this sample may be carry-over from other donors' samples.

The rearrangement links TRBV7-8 to TRBJ2-5; 16 bases line up with TRBD2. V lost 1 base, J lost 2 bases, and 4 bases stayed unmatched. Germline CDR1 reads SGHVS; CDR2 reads FQNEAQ. There are 18 residues in the CDR3. As DNA, the CDR3 is TGTGCCAGCAGCTTAGGTGGGACTAGCGGGGGGGCTCAAGAGACCCAGTACTTC. It encodes CASSLGGTSGGAQETQYF.

The J gene is TRBJ2-3, the V gene TRBV4-3, with a weak D call TRBD2 (5 bases). The germline CDR1 and CDR2 sequences are LGHNA and YSLEER. Trimming took 0 bases from V and 4 from J, leaving 8 bases between them. The CDR3 is made up of 14 amino acids. The CDR3 reads CASSQERASDTQYF. The CDR3 DNA reads as TGCGCCAGCAGCCAAGAGAGGGCCTCAGATACGCAGTATTTT.

The chain is built from TRBV29-1 and TRBJ1-5; D is unresolved. CDR3 length: 12 residues. Germline lookup yields CDR1 SQVTM and CDR2 ANQGSEA. V was shortened by 3 bases and J by 6 bases, with 9 bases between the two germline ends. CDR3: CSVEVGGQPQHF. CDR3 DNA: TGCAGCGTTGAGGTGGGAGGTCAGCCCCAGCATTTT.

The chain uses TRBV5-4 and TRBJ1-2; D ambiguous. This CDR3 contains 14 residues. Germline-derived CDR1 and CDR2 are SGHNT and YYREEE (reference sequence). The ends were cut back, 0 bases at V and 6 bases at J, with 12 bases in the middle. The CDR3 DNA is TGTGCCAGCAGCTTGGAACGTTCAGACGATGGCTACACCTTC. Its translation is CASSLERSDDGYTF.

The gene calls are TRBV18 and TRBJ2-3; D call uncertain. V was clipped by 6 bases and J by 6 bases, with 19 bases between them. The CDR3 extends over 15 amino acids. Germline CDR1 and CDR2: KGHSH and LQKENI. CDR3 sequence reads: CASSPNSRAPDTQYF. CDR3 nucleotides: TGTGCCAGCTCTCCCAATAGCCGGGCACCCGATACGCAGTATTTT.

This chain joins TRBV14 and TRBJ2-3; D unresolved. Germline V gives CDR1 SGHDN, CDR2 FVKESK. The CDR3 loop spans 16 amino acids. With 1 base removed from V and 4 bases from J, the gap between germline ends came to 15 bases. The CDR3 bases are TGTGCCAGCAGCCAAGTGATAACAGTCGACCCAGATACGCAGTATTTT. Translation gives CASSQVITVDPDTQYF.

This sequence joins TRBV7-2 and TRBJ1-6; D call uncertain. The CDR3 contains 19 residues. V dropped 2 bases and J dropped 0 bases, with 17 bases sitting between them. Germline-derived CDR1 and CDR2 are SGHTA and FQGNSA. CDR3 nucleotide sequence: TGTGCCAGCAGCTTATTCGACCTCGGGAGAAGCTCCTATAATTCACCCCTCCACTTT. This translates into CASSLFDLGRSSYNSPLHF. Using reference TRBV7-2 and TRBJ1-6 for the parts outside the CDR3, the full variable domain is GAGVSQSPSNKVTEKGKDVELRCDPISGHTALYWYRQSLGQGLEFLIYFQGNSAPDKSGLPSDRFSAERTGGSVSTLTIQRTQQEDSAVYLCASSLFDLGRSSYNSPLHFGNGTRLTVT.

The rearrangement uses TRBV27 and TRBJ2-1; D is perhaps TRBD2 (7 bases). In germline, CDR1 is MNHEY, CDR2 SMNVEV (reference sequence). Between the trimmed V and J ends, which lost 4 bases and 14 bases, there was a span of 12 bases. CDR3 size: 11 residues. CDR3 DNA sequence: TGTGCCAGCAGTTCACAGGGAGGGGAGTTCTTC. It codes for CASSSQGGEFF.

This chain uses TRBV5-1 with TRBJ2-5; no reliable D call. The CDR3 is 14 amino acids. Trimming stripped 4 bases from V and 5 bases from J, with 15 bases between. Germline V gene lookup returns CDR1 SGHRS and CDR2 YFSETQ. In nucleotides, the CDR3 is TGCGCCAGCAGCCCGGCCAACGCCCTGGAGACCCAGTACTTC. Translated, it gives CASSPANALETQYF.

The J gene is TRBJ2-7, the V gene TRBV14; D is ambiguous. Germline V gives CDR1 SGHDN, CDR2 FVKESK. CDR3 length: 15 amino acids. Trimming pared 2 bases from V and 6 bases from J, leaving 17 bases between. The CDR3 bases are TGTGCCAGCAGCCAAAGAGGCCGGCACGAGGTCGAGCAGTACTTC. Translated: CASSQRGRHEVEQYF.

The chain links TRBV27 to TRBJ2-5; weak D call: TRBD1 (6 bases). The germline V gene encodes CDR1 MNHEY and CDR2 SMNVEV (reference sequence). The V and J ends lost 10 bases and 4 bases respectively, with 10 bases between them. CDR3 length: 11 residues. CDR3 residues: CATRGLETQYF. In DNA form, the CDR3 reads TGTGCCACCAGGGGTTTAGAGACCCAGTACTTC.

The CDR3 nucleotides are TGTGCCAGCAGCTTAAGCGGGGGGGCCAAAAACATTCAGTACTTC. Amino acid sequence: CASSLSGGAKNIQYF. The V call is TRBV7-6, the J call TRBJ2-4; 9 nucleotides match TRBD2. The germline gives CDR1 SGHVS, CDR2 FNYEAQ. The ends lost 2 bases at V and 1 base at J; junction bases unmatched: 0. The CDR3 contains 15 residues.

The chain employs TRBV4-1 and TRBJ1-1; TRBD1 is a possible D gene (5 bases). The CDR3 runs 14 residues. CDR1 is MGHRA and CDR2 is YSYEKL in the germline V gene. The V gene lost 2 bases and the J gene lost 0 bases, with 7 bases spanning the gap. In nucleotides, the CDR3 is TGCGCCAGCAGCCAACCCAGGGTGAACACTGAAGCTTTCTTT. Amino acid sequence: CASSQPRVNTEAFF.